The clone carrying this T cell receptor (beta chain) was seen a handful of times. Antigen: not known. The PCR made use of 60 Vbeta and 13 Jbeta primers. Repertoires were generated with immunoSEQ multiplex PCR, while TCRdb's copy carries only in-frame clones and drops some. The sample records around 150,000 clones, roughly 9.6% being singletons. The data derive from a study of cytomegalovirus exposure and HLA in healthy donors. CDR3 length equals 15 residues. Germline V gene data show CDR1 as MGHDK and CDR2 as SYGVNS. V was clipped by 5 bases and J by 7 bases; unmatched bases: 9. Study conclusions and caveats: HLA alleles showed associations with 16,951 TCR beta sequences in a later analysis, at a 0.05 false discovery rate.

The chain employs TRBV25-1 and TRBJ2-2; TRBD1 matches at 8 bases. The sequencing sample was made of PBMCs. The sequence came from a woman aged 40 to 50 in good health and CMV-seropositive. The CDR3, as DNA: TGTGCCAGCAGTTCGGACAGGGAACGTAACGGGGAGCTGTTTTTT. As protein: CASSSDRERNGELFF.